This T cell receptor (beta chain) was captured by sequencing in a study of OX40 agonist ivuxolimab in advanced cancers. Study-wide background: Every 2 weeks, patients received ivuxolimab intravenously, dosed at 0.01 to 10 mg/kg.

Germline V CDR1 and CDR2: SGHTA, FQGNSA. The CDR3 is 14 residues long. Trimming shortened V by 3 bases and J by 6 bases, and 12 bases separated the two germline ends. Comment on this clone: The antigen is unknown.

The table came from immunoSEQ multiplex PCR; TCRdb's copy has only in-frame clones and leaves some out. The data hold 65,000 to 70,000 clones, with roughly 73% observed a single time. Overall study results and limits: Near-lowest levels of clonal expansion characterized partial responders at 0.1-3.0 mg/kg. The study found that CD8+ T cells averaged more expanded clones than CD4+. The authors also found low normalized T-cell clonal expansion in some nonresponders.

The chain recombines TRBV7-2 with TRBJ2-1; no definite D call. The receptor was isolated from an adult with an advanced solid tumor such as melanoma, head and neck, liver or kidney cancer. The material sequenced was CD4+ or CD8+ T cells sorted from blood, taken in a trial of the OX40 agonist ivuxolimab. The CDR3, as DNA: TGTGCCAGCAGCTTTTCGTCGAGCGTCAATGAGCAGTTCTTC. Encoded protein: CASSFSSSVNEQFF.